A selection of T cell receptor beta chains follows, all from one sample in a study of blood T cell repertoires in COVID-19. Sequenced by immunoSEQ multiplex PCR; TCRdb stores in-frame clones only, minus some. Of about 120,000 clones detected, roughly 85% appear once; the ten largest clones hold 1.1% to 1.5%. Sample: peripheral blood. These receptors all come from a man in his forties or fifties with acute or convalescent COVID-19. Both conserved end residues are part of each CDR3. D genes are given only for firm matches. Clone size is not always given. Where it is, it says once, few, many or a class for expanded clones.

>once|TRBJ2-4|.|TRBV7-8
TGTGCCAGCAGCTTAGACGGCAGGGAGGACATTCAGTACTTC
CASSLDGREDIQYF
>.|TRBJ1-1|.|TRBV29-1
TGCAGCGTCGGACAGAACACTGAAGCTTTCTTT
CSVGQNTEAFF
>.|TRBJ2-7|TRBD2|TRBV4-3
TGCGCCAGCAGCCAAGATGCTAGCGGGGTTAAGCAGTACTTC
CASSQDASGVKQYF
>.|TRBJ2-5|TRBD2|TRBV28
TGTGCCAGCAGTTTATTAAGCGGGAGGTTCCAAGAGACCCAGTACTTC
CASSLLSGRFQETQYF
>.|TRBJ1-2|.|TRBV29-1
TGCAGCGGGGGTGGTGGTCAGGGGTTTCGTGGCTACACCTTC
CSGGGGQGFRGYTF
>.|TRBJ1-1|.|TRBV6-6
TGTGCCAGCAGTTACGTGAGAGGGCCTGAAGCTTTCTTT
CASSYVRGPEAFF
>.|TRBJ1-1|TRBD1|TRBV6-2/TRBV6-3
TGTGCCAGCGGCCGCACAGGGGCAGGCACTGAAGCTTTCTTT
CASGRTGAGTEAFF
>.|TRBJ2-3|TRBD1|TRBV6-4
TGTGCCAGCAGTGACGGGACAGACACAGATACGCAGTATTTT
CASSDGTDTDTQYF
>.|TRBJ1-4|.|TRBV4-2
TGTGCCAGCAGCCAAGATCGAAGGGGAGGTAATGAAAAACTGTTTTTT
CASSQDRRGGNEKLFF
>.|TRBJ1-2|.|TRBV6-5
TGTGCCAGCAGCCCCTTTTCGGGAGGAAACTATGGCTACACCTTC
CASSPFSGGNYGYTF
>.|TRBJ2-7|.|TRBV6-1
TGTGCCAGCAGTGAAGCACCGCGGGAGCAGTACTTC
CASSEAPREQYF
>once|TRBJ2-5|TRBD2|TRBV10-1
TGCGCCAGCAGTGAGCCTTTGCTAGCGGGGGAAGAGACCCAGTACTTC
CASSEPLLAGEETQYF
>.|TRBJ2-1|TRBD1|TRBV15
TGTGCCACCAGAGGGGACAGTCCCGTTTCCCAGGAGTTCTTC
CATRGDSPVSQEFF
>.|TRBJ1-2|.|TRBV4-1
TGCGCCAGCAGCCAAGTGGTCCCCCGTCCCGGGTTAAAATATGGCTACACCTTC
CASSQVVPRPGLKYGYTF